Here is one T cell receptor (beta chain) with its context. Genomic DNA acted as the template from which TCR beta VDJ combination and CDR3 sequence profiling were carried out. Each CDR3 protein gets one entry after TCRdb re-called the reads with MiXCR. The sample lists about 180,000 distinct CDR3 sequences; around half were seen once. The sample comes from a study of CD8+CD57+ T cells in acquired aplastic anemia. Study-wide background: The DNA of sorted CD4+ and CD8+ cells averaged about 3 ug.

The trim removed 5 bases at V and 6 bases at J, leaving 4 bases unmatched. The CDR3 sequence is 13 residues long. In germline, CDR1 is SNHLY, CDR2 FYNNEI. The TCR sequence derives from a human donor in good health. The chain links TRBV2 to TRBJ2-1; TRBD2 aligns across 7 bases. Material: sorted CD4+, CD8+, or CD8+CD57+ T cells (not recorded which) from PBMCs. The CDR3: CASSSGAGNEQFF. The CDR3 DNA reads as TGTGCCAGCAGTAGCGGGGCCGGCAATGAGCAGTTCTTC.